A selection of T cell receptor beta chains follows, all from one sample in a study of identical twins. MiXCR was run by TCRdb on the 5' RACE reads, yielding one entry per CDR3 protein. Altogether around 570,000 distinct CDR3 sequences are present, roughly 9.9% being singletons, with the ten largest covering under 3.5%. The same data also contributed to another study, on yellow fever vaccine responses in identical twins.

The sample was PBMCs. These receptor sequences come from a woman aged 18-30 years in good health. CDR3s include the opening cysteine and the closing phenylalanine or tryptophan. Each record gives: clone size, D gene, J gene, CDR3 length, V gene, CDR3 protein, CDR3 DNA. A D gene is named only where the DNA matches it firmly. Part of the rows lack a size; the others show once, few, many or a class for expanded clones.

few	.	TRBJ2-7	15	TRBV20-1	CSARDRGGLSYEQYF	TGCAGTGCTAGAGATCGAGGGGGTCTCTCCTACGAGCAGTACTTC
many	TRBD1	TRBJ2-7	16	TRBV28	CASSLGLGQTIYEQYF	TGTGCCAGCAGCCTAGGTTTGGGACAGACGATCTACGAGCAGTACTTC
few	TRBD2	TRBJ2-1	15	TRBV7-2	CASSLGLARYNEQFF	TGTGCCAGCAGCTTAGGACTAGCGAGATACAATGAGCAGTTCTTC
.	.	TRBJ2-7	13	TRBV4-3	CASSSQEVIEQYF	TGCGCCAGCAGCTCCCAGGAGGTGATCGAGCAGTACTTC
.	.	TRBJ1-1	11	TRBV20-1	CSASRDTEAFF	TGCAGTGCTAGTAGGGACACTGAAGCTTTCTTT
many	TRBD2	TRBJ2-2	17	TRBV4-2	CASSQVGGGANTGELFF	TGTGCCAGCAGCCAAGTCGGCGGGGGGGCGAACACCGGGGAGCTGTTTTTT
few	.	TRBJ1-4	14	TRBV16	CASSQPSGNEKLFF	TGTGCCAGCAGCCAACCATCTGGTAATGAAAAACTGTTTTTT
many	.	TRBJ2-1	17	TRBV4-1	CASSQDRARSSYNEQFF	TGCGCCAGCAGCCAAGATCGGGCTCGAAGCTCCTACAATGAGCAGTTCTTC
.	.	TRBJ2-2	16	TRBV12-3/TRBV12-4	CAGGGGLLSNTGELFF	TGTGCCGGGGGAGGGGGGTTACTATCGAACACCGGGGAGCTGTTTTTT
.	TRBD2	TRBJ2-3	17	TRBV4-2	CAMGSEGLSGGRDTQYF	TGTGCCATGGGCTCTGAGGGCCTCAGCGGGGGGCGAGATACGCAGTATTTT
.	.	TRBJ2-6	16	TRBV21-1	CASSKELGAGANVLTF	TGTGCCAGCAGCAAAGAACTAGGGGCTGGGGCCAACGTCCTGACTTTC
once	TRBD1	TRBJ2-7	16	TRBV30	CAWSDYLRDRGHEQYF	TGTGCCTGGAGCGATTACCTTAGGGACAGGGGGCACGAGCAGTACTTC
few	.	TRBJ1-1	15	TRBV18	CASSPSLRLNTEAFF	TGTGCCAGCTCACCGAGCTTGCGGTTGAACACTGAAGCTTTCTTT
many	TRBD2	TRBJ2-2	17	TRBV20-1	CSARDRRLAGYTGELFF	TGCAGTGCTAGAGATCGGCGGCTAGCGGGATACACCGGGGAGCTGTTTTTT
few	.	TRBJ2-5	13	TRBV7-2	CASSREVAETQYF	TGTGCCAGCAGCCGGGAAGTAGCAGAGACCCAGTACTTC
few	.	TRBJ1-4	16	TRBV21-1	CASSNSGTGGNEKLFF	TGTGCCAGCAGCAACTCCGGGACAGGGGGCAATGAAAAACTGTTTTTT
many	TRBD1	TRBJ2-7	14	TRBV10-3	CAISGTGLSYEQYF	TGTGCCATCAGTGGGACAGGGCTCTCCTACGAGCAGTACTTC
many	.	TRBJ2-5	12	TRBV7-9	CASSSPEGTQYF	TGTGCCAGCAGCTCCCCTGAGGGGACCCAGTACTTC
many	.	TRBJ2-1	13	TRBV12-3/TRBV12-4	CASSQGTLEEQFF	TGTGCCAGCAGTCAGGGGACGCTGGAGGAGCAGTTCTTC
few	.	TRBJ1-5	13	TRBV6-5	CASSYKGNQPQHF	TGTGCCAGCAGTTATAAAGGCAATCAGCCCCAGCATTTT
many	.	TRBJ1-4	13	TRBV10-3	CAIQGARGEKLFF	TGTGCCATCCAAGGGGCGCGGGGTGAAAAACTGTTTTTT
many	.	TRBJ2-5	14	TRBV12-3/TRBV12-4	CASSAGQWQETQYF	TGTGCCAGCAGTGCCGGACAGTGGCAAGAGACCCAGTACTTC
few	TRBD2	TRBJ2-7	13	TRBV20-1	CSATASGGYEQYF	TGCAGTGCTACTGCTAGCGGGGGCTACGAGCAGTACTTC
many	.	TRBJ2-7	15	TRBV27	CASSLLGVGAYEQYF	TGTGCCAGCAGTTTATTGGGGGTCGGGGCCTACGAGCAGTACTTC
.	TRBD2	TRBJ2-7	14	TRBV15	CATSRGGGAYEQYF	TGTGCCACCAGCAGAGGCGGGGGGGCCTACGAGCAGTACTTC
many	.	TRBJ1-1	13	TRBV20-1	CSAKVGRNTEAFF	TGCAGTGCTAAAGTGGGACGGAACACTGAAGCTTTCTTT
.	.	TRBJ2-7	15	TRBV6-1	CASSEADRLRYEQYF	TGTGCCAGCAGTGAGGCTGACAGGCTCCGCTACGAGCAGTACTTC
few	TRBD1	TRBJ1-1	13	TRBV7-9	CASSFSTGGEAFF	TGTGCCAGCAGCTTTTCGACAGGGGGTGAAGCTTTCTTT
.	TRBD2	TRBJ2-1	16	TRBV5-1	CAMSLGGLAGGTEQFF	TGTGCCATGAGCTTGGGGGGACTAGCGGGAGGAACTGAGCAGTTCTTC
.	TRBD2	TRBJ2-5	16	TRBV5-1	CASSSSVAGPVETQYF	TGCGCCAGCAGCTCCAGTGTAGCGGGACCGGTAGAGACCCAGTACTTC
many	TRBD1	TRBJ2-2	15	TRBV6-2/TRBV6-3	CASSYRTGRTGELFF	TGTGCCAGCAGTTACCGGACAGGGCGGACCGGGGAGCTGTTTTTT
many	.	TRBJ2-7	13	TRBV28	CASSPTGSLKQYF	TGTGCCAGCAGTCCGACAGGTTCCCTGAAGCAGTACTTC